The 11 T cell receptor beta chains presented below share a single source sample, sequenced in a study of glioma-infiltrating T cells after dendritic cell vaccination. Assay: immunoSEQ multiplex PCR; the TCRdb copy retains only in-frame clones and omits some. Among fewer than 85,000 clones, about nine tenths were seen once, and the ten largest hold approximately 2.1%. Time point denoted: after dendritic cell vaccination, including at tumor progression/relapse. The sample consisted of blood, taken after dendritic cell vaccination. These receptors originate from a human donor with glioblastoma.

The chain has TRBV6-5 and TRBJ1-1; TRBD1 might be the D (6 bases). V gave up 0 bases and J gave up 1 base, with 6 bases separating them. This CDR3 has 14 residues. Germline assignment: CDR1 MNHEY and CDR2 SVGAGI. CDR3 protein: CASSYSTGNTEAFF. CDR3 nucleotide sequence: TGTGCCAGCAGTTACTCGACAGGGAACACTGAAGCTTTCTTT.

This chain connects TRBV7-9 to TRBJ1-2, with TRBD1 as a possible D gene (5 bases). The V and J ends lost 6 bases and 2 bases respectively, with 16 bases between them. CDR3 length: 15 residues. Germline CDR1 and CDR2: SEHNR and FQNEAQ (reference sequence). The CDR3 sequence is CASSTWGEGNYGYTF. The CDR3, as DNA: TGTGCCAGCAGTACATGGGGGGAGGGGAACTATGGCTACACCTTC.

This chain links TRBV5-1 with TRBJ2-2; possibly TRBD1 for D (5 bases). V was cut by 2 bases and J by 3 bases, with 14 bases left in between. CDR1 and CDR2 (germline): SGHRS, YFSETQ. This CDR3 region has 16 residues. CDR3 nucleotide sequence: TGCGCCAGCAGCTTTTGGCAGGGCGTCGACACCGGGGAGCTGTTTTTT. Translating gives CASSFWQGVDTGELFF.

This rearrangement joins TRBV7-8 to TRBJ1-2, with 10 bases matching TRBD1. The germline gives CDR1 SGHVS, CDR2 FQNEAQ. There are 16 residues in the CDR3. V shed 0 bases and J 2 bases; nucleotides not matched to a gene: 3. CDR3: CASSLAGGQGNYGYTF. CDR3 in DNA: TGTGCCAGCAGCTTAGCGGGGGGACAGGGGAACTATGGCTACACCTTC.

This clone was recorded only once. The V gene is TRBV28, the J gene TRBJ2-7, with 11 nucleotides matching TRBD2. The CDR3 spans 17 residues. V shed 7 bases, J shed 7 bases, and the junction held 18 bases outside the gene matches. Germline loops: CDR1 MDHEN, CDR2 SYDVKM. This CDR3 is CASIKGGLAGGTGEQYF. In DNA, the CDR3 is TGTGCCAGCATTAAGGGGGGCCTAGCGGGAGGTACGGGAGAGCAGTACTTC.

The chain links TRBV4-2 to TRBJ2-1, with 10 nucleotides matching TRBD2. CDR1 is LGHNA, CDR2 YNFKEQ, per germline. The CDR3 consists of 17 residues. V lost 2 bases and J lost 1; bases outside the gene matches: 5. In DNA form, the CDR3 reads TGTGCCAGCAGCCAACTGACTAGCGGGTCGTCCTACAATGAGCAGTTCTTC. Amino acid sequence: CASSQLTSGSSYNEQFF.

The chain links TRBV5-4 to TRBJ2-2; 9 bases are shared with TRBD1. There are 16 residues in the CDR3. The germline V gene has CDR1 SGHNT and CDR2 YYREEE (reference sequence). The J segment lost 3 bases and the V segment lost 4 bases, leaving 7 bases of the junction unmatched. The CDR3 sequence is CASSLGQGGYTGELFF. In DNA form, the CDR3 reads TGTGCCAGCAGCCTGGGACAGGGCGGGTACACCGGGGAGCTGTTTTTT.

Only one count was recorded for this clone. This chain uses TRBV18 with TRBJ1-2, with D hard to call. The CDR3 has 14 residues. V dropped 6 bases and J dropped 3 bases, with 14 bases sitting between them. CDR1 is KGHSH and CDR2 is LQKENI in the germline V gene. The CDR3 DNA follows: TGTGCCAGCTCGTCTTGGGAGCAGGACTATGGCTACACCTTC. The encoded protein is CASSSWEQDYGYTF. The full variable domain, with the rest looked up from reference TRBV18 and TRBJ1-2, is NAGVMQNPRHLVRRRGQEARLRCSPMKGHSHVYWYRQLPEEGLKFMVYLQKENIIDESGMPKERFSAEFPKEGPSILRIQQVVRGDSAAYFCASSSWEQDYGYTFGSGTRLTVV.

The chain couples TRBV7-2 to TRBJ2-3; 11 nucleotides align to TRBD1. This CDR3 region has 14 residues. CDR1 and CDR2 (germline): SGHTA, FQGNSA. Unmatched junction bases numbered 2, after V lost 5 bases and J lost 4 bases. The CDR3 here is CASSLGQGADTQYF. CDR3 nucleotide sequence: TGTGCCAGCAGCCTGGGACAGGGGGCAGATACGCAGTATTTT.

The chain combines TRBV19 with TRBJ2-3; unclear D gene. The V end was cut by 3 bases, the J end by 0 bases, with 7 bases between. Germline CDR1 is LNHDA and CDR2 is SQIVND (reference sequence). The CDR3 has 14 residues. The chain's CDR3 is CASSIFGSTDTQYF. The CDR3 nucleotides are TGTGCCAGTAGTATCTTCGGGAGCACAGATACGCAGTATTTT.

The chain is built from TRBV5-1 and TRBJ2-6; TRBD1 agrees at 7 bases. The CDR3 is 18 amino acids. Trimming at V came to 3 bases and at J to 2 bases, leaving 11 bases not matched to a gene. Looked up from germline, CDR1 is SGHRS and CDR2 is YFSETQ. The CDR3 is CASSWALTGSAGANVLTF. As DNA, the CDR3 is TGCGCCAGCAGCTGGGCCCTGACAGGGTCCGCTGGGGCCAACGTCCTGACTTTC. Full variable domain (outside the CDR3, taken from reference TRBV5-1 and TRBJ2-6): KAGVTQTPRYLIKTRGQQVTLSCSPISGHRSVSWYQQTPGQGLQFLFEYFSETQRNKGNFPGRFSGRQFSNSRSEMNVSTLELGDSALYLCASSWALTGSAGANVLTFGAGSRLTVL.